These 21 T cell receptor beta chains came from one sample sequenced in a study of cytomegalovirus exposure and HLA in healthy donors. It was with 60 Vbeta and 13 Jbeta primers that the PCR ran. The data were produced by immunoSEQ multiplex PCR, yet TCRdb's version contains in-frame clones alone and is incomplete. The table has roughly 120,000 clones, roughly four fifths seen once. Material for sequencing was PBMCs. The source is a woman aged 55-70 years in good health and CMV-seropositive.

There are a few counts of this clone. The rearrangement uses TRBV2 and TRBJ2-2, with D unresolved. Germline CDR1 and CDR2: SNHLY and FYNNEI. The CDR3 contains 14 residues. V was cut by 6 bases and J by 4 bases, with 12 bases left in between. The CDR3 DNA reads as TGTGCCAGCAGCGAACTTTACACCACCGGGGAGCTGTTTTTT. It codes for CASSELYTTGELFF.

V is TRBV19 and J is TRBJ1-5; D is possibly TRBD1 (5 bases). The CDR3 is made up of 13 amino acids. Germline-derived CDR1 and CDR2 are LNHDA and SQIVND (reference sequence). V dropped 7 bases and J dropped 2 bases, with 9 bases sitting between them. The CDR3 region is CASTEQGNQPQHF. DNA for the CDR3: TGTGCCAGTACAGAACAGGGCAATCAGCCCCAGCATTTT.

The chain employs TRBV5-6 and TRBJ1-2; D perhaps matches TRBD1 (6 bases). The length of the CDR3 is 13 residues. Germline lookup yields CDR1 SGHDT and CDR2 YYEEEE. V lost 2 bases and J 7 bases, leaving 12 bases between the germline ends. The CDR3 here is CASSLQGGTGYTF. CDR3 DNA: TGTGCCAGCAGCTTACAGGGAGGGACTGGCTACACCTTC. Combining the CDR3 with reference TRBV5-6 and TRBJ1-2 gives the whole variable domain DAGVTQSPTHLIKTRGQQVTLRCSPKSGHDTVSWYQQALGQGPQFIFQYYEEEERQRGNFPDRFSGHQFPNYSSELNVNALLLGDSALYLCASSLQGGTGYTFGSGTRLTVV.

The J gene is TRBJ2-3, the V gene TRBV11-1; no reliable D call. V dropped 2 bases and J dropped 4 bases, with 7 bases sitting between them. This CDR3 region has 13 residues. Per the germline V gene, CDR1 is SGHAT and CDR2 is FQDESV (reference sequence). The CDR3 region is CASSLFLSDTQYF. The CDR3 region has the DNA TGTGCCAGCAGCTTATTTTTATCAGATACGCAGTATTTT.

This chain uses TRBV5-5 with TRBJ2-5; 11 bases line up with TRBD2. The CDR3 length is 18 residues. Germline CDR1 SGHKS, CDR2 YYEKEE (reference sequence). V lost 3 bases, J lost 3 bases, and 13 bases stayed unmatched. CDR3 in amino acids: CASSSRLAGQVNEETQYF. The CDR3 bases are TGTGCCAGCAGCTCCCGACTAGCGGGGCAGGTTAATGAAGAGACCCAGTACTTC.

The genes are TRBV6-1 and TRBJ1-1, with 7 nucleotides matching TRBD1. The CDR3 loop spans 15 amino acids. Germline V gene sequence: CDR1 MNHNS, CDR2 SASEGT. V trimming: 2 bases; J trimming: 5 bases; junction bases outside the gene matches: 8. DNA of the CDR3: TGTGCCAGCAGTGAATTGACAGGGCGGCGGACTGAAGCTTTCTTT. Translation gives CASSELTGRRTEAFF.

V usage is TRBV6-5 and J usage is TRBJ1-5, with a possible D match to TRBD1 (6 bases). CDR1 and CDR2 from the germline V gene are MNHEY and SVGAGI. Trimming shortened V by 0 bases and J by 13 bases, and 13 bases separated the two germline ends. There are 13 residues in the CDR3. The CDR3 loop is CASSYSIGGPQHF. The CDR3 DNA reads TGTGCCAGCAGTTACTCGATCGGGGGGCCGCAGCATTTT.

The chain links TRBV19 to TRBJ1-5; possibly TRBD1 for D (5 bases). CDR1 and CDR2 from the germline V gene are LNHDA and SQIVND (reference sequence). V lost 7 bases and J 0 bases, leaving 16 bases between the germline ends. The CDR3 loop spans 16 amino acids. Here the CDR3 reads CASIRTGGLSNQPQHF. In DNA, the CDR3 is TGTGCCAGTATACGGACGGGGGGACTTAGCAATCAGCCCCAGCATTTT.

The CDR3 loop reads CASSFQDRVTDTQYF. DNA for the CDR3: TGTGCCAGCAGTTTCCAGGACAGGGTAACAGATACGCAGTATTTT. V is TRBV27 and J is TRBJ2-3; 8 positions match TRBD1. V lost 3 bases, J lost 3 bases, and 5 bases stayed unmatched. This CDR3 contains 15 residues. Looked up from germline, CDR1 is MNHEY and CDR2 is SMNVEV (reference sequence).

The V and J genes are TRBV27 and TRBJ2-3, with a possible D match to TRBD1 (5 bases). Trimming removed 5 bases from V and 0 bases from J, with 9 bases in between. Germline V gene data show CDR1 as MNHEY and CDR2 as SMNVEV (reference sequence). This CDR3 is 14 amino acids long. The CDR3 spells CASSVYRSTDTQYF. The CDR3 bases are TGTGCCAGCAGTGTATACAGGAGCACAGATACGCAGTATTTT.

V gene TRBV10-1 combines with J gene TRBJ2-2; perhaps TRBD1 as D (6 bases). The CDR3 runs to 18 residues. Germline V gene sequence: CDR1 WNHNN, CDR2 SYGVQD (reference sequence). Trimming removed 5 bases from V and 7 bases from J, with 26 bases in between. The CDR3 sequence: CASSPPSLEQGLHGELFF. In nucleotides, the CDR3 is TGCGCCAGCAGTCCACCTTCCCTTGAACAGGGTTTGCACGGGGAGCTGTTTTTT.

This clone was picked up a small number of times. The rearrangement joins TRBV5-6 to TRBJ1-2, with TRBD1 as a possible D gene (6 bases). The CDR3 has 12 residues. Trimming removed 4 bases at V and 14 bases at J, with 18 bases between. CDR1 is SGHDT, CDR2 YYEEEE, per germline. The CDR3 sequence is CASSTPRQVETF. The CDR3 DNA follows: TGTGCCAGCAGCACCCCAAGACAGGTAGAAACCTTC.

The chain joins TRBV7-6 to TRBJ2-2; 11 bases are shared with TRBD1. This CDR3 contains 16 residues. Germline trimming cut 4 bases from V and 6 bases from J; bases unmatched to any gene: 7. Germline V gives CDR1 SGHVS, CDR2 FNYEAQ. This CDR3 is CASSSTGQGGAGELFF. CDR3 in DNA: TGTGCCAGCAGCTCAACGGGACAGGGGGGGGCCGGGGAGCTGTTTTTT.

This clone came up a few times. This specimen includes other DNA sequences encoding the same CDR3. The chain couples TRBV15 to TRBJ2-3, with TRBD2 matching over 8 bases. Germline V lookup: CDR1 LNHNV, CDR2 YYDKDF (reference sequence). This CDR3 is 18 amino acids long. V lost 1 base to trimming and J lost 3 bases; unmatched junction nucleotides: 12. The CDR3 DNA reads TGTGCCACCAGCAGAGGTCGTGTGGCGGGGGGAGGTACAGATACGCAGTATTTT. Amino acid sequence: CATSRGRVAGGGTDTQYF. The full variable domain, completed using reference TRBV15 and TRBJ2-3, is DAMVIQNPRYQVTQFGKPVTLSCSQTLNHNVMYWYQQKSSQAPKLLFHYYDKDFNNEADTPDNFQSRRPNTSFCFLDIRSPGLGDTAMYLCATSRGRVAGGGTDTQYFGPGTRLTVL.

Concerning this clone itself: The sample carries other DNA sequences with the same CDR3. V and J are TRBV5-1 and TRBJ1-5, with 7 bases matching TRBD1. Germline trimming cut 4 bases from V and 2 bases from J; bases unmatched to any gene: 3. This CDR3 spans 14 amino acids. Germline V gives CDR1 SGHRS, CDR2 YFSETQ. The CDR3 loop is CASSATGGNQPQHF. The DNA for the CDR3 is TGCGCCAGCAGCGCCACAGGGGGCAATCAGCCCCAGCATTTT.

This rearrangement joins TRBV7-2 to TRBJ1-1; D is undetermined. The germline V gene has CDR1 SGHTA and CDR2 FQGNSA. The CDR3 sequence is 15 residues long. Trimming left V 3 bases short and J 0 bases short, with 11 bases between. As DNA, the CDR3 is TGTGCCAGCAGCTTTTTTCAGGATCTGAACACTGAAGCTTTCTTT. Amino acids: CASSFFQDLNTEAFF.

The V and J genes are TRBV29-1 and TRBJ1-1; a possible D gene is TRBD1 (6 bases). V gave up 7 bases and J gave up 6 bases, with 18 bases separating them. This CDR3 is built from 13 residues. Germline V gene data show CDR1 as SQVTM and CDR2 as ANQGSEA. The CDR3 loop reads CSAVTGFYSEAFF. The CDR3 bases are TGCAGCGCCGTAACAGGGTTTTATTCTGAAGCTTTCTTT.

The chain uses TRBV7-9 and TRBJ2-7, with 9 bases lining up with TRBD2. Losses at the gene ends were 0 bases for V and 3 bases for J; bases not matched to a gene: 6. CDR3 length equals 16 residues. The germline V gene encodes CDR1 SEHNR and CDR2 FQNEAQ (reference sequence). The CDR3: CASSLAAGGHFYEQYF. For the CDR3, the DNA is TGTGCCAGCAGCTTAGCAGCGGGAGGACACTTCTACGAGCAGTACTTC.

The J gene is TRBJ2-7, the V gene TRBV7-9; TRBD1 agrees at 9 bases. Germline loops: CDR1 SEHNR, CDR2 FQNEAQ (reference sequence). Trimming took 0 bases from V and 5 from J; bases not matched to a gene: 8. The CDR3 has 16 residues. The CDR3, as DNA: TGTGCCAGCAGCTTAGCGCGGGGGACAGGGCGCGACGAGCAGTACTTC. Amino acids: CASSLARGTGRDEQYF.

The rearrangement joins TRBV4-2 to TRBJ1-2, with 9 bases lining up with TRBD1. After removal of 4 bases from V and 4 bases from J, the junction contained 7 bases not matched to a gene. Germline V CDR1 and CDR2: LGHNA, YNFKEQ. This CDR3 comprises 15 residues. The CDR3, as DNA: TGTGCCAGCAGCCCCTATGGACAGGGGAGCTATGGCTACACCTTC. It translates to CASSPYGQGSYGYTF.

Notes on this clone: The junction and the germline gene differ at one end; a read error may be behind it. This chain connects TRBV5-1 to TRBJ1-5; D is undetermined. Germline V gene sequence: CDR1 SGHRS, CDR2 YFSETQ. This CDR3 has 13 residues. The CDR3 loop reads CASSLGSDQPQHF. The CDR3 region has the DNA TGCGCCAGCAGCTTAGGTAGCGATCAGCCCCAGCATTTT.